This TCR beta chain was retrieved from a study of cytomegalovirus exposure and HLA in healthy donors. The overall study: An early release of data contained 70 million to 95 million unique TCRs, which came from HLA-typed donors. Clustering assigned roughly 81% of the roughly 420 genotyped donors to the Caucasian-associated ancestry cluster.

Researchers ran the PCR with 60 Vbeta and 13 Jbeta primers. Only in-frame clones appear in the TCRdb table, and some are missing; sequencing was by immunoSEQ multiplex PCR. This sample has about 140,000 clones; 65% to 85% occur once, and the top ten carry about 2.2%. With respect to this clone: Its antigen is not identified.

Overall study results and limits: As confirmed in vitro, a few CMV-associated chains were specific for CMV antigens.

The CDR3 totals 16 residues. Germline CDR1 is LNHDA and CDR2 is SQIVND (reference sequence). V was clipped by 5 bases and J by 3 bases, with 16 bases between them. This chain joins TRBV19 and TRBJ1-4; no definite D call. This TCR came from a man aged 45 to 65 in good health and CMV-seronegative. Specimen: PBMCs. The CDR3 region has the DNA TGTGCCAGTAGTTCTGCTCCGGGTAGTGCTAATGAAAAACTGTTTTTT. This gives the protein CASSSAPGSANEKLFF.